This T cell receptor beta chain is drawn from a study of CXCR3-negative and CXCR3-positive naive CD8 T cells. The germline gives CDR1 SQVTM, CDR2 ANQGSEA. This CDR3 region has 13 residues. Libraries of TRB cDNA were made by 5' RACE and carried UMIs. TCRdb derives one entry per CDR3 protein from the 5' RACE reads, leaving out DNA. Across 40,000 to 55,000 distinct CDR3 sequences, the top ten clones capture around 1.5% of the sample. The clonotype comes from a human donor in good health. Some clones in this sample may be carry-over from other donors' samples. Sequenced input: naive CXCR3- CD8+ T cells from blood. Documented subset: CD45RO-CCR7+CD27+CD95- naive CD8+ T cells lacking CXCR3 (TNR3-). J is TRBJ2-7 and V is TRBV29-1. The CDR3: CSVATISSYEQYF.